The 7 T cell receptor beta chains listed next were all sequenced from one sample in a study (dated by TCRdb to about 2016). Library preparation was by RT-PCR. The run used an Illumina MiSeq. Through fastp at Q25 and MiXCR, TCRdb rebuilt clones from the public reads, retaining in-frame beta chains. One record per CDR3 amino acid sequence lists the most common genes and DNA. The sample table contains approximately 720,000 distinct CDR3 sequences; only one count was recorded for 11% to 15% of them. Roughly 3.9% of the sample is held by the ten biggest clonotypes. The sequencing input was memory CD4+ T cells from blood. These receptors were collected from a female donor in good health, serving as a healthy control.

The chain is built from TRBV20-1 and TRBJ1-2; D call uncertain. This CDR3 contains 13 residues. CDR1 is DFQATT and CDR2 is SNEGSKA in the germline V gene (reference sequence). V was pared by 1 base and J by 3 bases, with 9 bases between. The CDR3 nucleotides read TGCAGTGCTAGAGTAGTAACTTACTATGGCTACACCTTC. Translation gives CSARVVTYYGYTF.

CDR3 protein: CASSIGAGLNQPQHF. The CDR3 nucleotides read TGTGCCAGCAGCATAGGGGCGGGACTCAATCAGCCCCAGCATTTT. The chain joins TRBV7-2 to TRBJ1-5, with D perhaps matching TRBD1 (5 bases). The CDR3 contains 15 residues. V was pared by 5 bases and J by 3 bases, with 14 bases between. The germline V gene has CDR1 SGHTA and CDR2 FQGNSA.

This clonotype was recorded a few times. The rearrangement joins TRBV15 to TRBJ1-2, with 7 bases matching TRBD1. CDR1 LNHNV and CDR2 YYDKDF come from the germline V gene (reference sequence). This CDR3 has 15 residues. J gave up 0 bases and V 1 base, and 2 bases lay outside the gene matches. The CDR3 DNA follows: TGTGCCACCAGCAGAGTACAGGGGTCTAACTATGGCTACACCTTC. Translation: CATSRVQGSNYGYTF.

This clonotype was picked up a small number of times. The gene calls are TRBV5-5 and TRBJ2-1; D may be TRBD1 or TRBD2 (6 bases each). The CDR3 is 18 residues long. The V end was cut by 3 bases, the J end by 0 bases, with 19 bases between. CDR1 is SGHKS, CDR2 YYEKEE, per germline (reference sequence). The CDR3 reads CASSWARLRGHSYNEQFF. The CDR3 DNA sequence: TGTGCCAGCAGCTGGGCGCGACTGCGGGGACACTCCTACAATGAGCAGTTCTTC.

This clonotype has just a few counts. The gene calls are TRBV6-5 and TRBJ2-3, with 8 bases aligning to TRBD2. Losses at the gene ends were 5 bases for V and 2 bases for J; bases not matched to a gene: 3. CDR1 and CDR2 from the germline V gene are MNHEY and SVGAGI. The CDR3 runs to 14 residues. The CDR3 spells CASSPSGFTDTQYF. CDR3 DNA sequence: TGTGCCAGCAGTCCTAGCGGGTTCACAGATACGCAGTATTTT.

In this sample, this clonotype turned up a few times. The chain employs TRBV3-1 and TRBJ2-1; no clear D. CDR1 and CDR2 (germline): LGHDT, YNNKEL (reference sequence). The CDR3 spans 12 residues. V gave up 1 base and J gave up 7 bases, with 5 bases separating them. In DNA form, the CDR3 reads TGTGCCAGCAGCCAAGTCGTGAATGAGCAGTTCTTC. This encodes CASSQVVNEQFF.

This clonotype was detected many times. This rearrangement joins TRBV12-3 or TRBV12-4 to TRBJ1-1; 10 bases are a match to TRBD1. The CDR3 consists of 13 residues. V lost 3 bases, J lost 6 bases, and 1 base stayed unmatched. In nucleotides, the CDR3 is TGTGCCAGCAGTTTGGACAGGGGGGCTGAAGCTTTCTTT. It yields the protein CASSLDRGAEAFF.